This T cell receptor beta chain was identified during a study of Ad26.COV2.S vaccination and SARS-CoV-2 variants. Using immunoSEQ multiplex PCR, the repertoire was profiled, and TCRdb retains in-frame clones only, with some absent. The data show approximately 140,000 clones, just over 85% seen once. Study observations and caveats: Post-vaccination spike-specific CD8+ and CD4+ T cell responses reportedly had substantial breadth. Analyses that measured TCR breadth and depth may have underestimated total T cell responses. Vaccinated and placebo-treated recipients had similar non-spike TCR breadth. Spike-specific TCR breadth ran higher among vaccine recipients than placebo recipients.

Details on this clone: Antigen unknown.

The sequence came from a human donor who had recovered from COVID-19. The specimen was peripheral blood, collected after recovery from COVID-19.

CDR3 sequence: CASSLPSGANVLTF. CDR3 DNA: TGTGCCAGCAGCTTGCCGTCTGGGGCCAACGTCCTGACTTTC. This rearrangement joins TRBV5-4 to TRBJ2-6; D not certain. Looked up from germline, CDR1 is SGHNT and CDR2 is YYREEE (reference sequence). V shed 1 base and J shed 1 base, with 3 bases lying between them. The CDR3 runs 14 residues. The variable domain in full, completed from reference TRBV5-4 and TRBJ2-6, reads ETGVTQSPTHLIKTRGQQVTLRCSSQSGHNTVSWYQQALGQGPQFIFQYYREEENGRGNFPPRFSGLQFPNYSSELNVNALELDDSALYLCASSLPSGANVLTFGAGSRLTVL.